Following are 15 T cell receptor beta chains from one sample sequenced in a study of beta chain features in type 1 diabetes. The investigators reverse transcribed all of the isolated RNA, so they sequenced expressed TCRB transcripts. Clones were read by immunoSEQ multiplex PCR, and TCRdb kept only the in-frame ones, dropping some. The repertoire holds 300,000 to 450,000 clones, with around 13% as singletons. Sequencing was done on a sample of naive CD4+ T cells from blood. The receptor source for this set is a man in his late teens or twenties in good health.

V usage is TRBV10-3 and J usage is TRBJ2-3, with 11 bases matching TRBD1. J was trimmed by 4 bases and V by 7 bases; bases with no gene match: 7. This CDR3 has 15 amino acids. Germline V lookup: CDR1 ENHRY, CDR2 SYGVKD. This CDR3 reads CAITRTGGLADTQYF. As DNA, the CDR3 is TGTGCCATCACTAGGACAGGGGGCCTGGCAGATACGCAGTATTTT.

This clone has a handful of counts. The chain links TRBV18 to TRBJ2-2; the match to TRBD1 covers 7 bases. Germline loops: CDR1 KGHSH, CDR2 LQKENI. CDR3 length equals 15 residues. V shed 1 base and J 4 bases; nucleotides not matched to a gene: 3. CDR3 protein: CASSPQGQSTGELFF. In nucleotides, the CDR3 is TGTGCCAGCTCACCACAGGGACAGAGCACCGGGGAGCTGTTTTTT.

This sequence joins TRBV14 and TRBJ2-2; 7 bases are a match to TRBD2. CDR3 length equals 16 residues. In germline, CDR1 is SGHDN, CDR2 FVKESK. V shed 3 bases and J 9 bases; nucleotides not matched to a gene: 13. The CDR3 is CASSQRGLSPIRELFF. The CDR3 DNA is TGTGCCAGCAGCCAGAGGGGACTAAGCCCGATCCGGGAGCTGTTTTTT. Complete variable domain (other parts from reference TRBV14 and TRBJ2-2): EAGVTQFPSHSVIEKGQTVTLRCDPISGHDNLYWYRRVMGKEIKFLLHFVKESKQDESGMPNNRFLAERTGGTYSTLKVQPAELEDSGVYFCASSQRGLSPIRELFFGEGSRLTVL.

This clone has more than one count but fewer than ten. This chain joins TRBV15 and TRBJ1-1; possibly TRBD1 for D (6 bases). The CDR3 is 17 amino acids. V was trimmed by 3 bases and J by 1 base, leaving 18 bases between them. CDR1 and CDR2 (germline): LNHNV, YYDKDF (reference sequence). CDR3 residues: CATSSLLSGRGNTEAFF. The CDR3 region has the DNA TGTGCCACCAGCAGCCTCCTTAGTGGCAGGGGGAACACTGAAGCTTTCTTT.

V and J are TRBV6-5 and TRBJ2-1, with D possibly being TRBD1 (5 bases). CDR3 size: 15 residues. V was clipped by 10 bases and J by 4 bases, with 20 bases between them. Germline V lookup: CDR1 MNHEY, CDR2 SVGAGI. As DNA, the CDR3 is TGTGCCACCGAATCGGAACAGGTTCTGTACAATGAGCAGTTCTTC. Encoded protein: CATESEQVLYNEQFF.

This clone turned up a few times. This chain connects TRBV7-2 to TRBJ1-2, with 7 bases fitting TRBD1. The V gene end was trimmed by 5 bases and the J gene end by 4 bases; junction bases not matched to a gene: 7. Germline V gene data show CDR1 as SGHTA and CDR2 as FQGNSA. This CDR3 region has 14 residues. The CDR3 loop reads CASSPRDSIYGYTF. The CDR3 DNA reads TGTGCCAGCAGCCCCCGGGACAGCATCTATGGCTACACCTTC.

This clone was counted a few times. The chain uses TRBV7-9 and TRBJ2-1; D remains ambiguous. This CDR3 has 17 residues. Germline assignment: CDR1 SEHNR and CDR2 FQNEAQ (reference sequence). Trimming cost V 1 base and J 3 bases, with 16 bases left between them. The CDR3 DNA sequence: TGTGCCAGCAGCTTAGTTGGTCTGTTTGCAGACTACAATGAGCAGTTCTTC. Its translation is CASSLVGLFADYNEQFF. Filled out from reference TRBV7-9 and TRBJ2-1, the complete variable domain reads DTGVSQNPRHKITKRGQNVTFRCDPISEHNRLYWYRQTLGQGPEFLTYFQNEAQLEKSRLLSDRFSAERPKGSFSTLEIQRTEQGDSAMYLCASSLVGLFADYNEQFFGPGTRLTVL.

This clone came up a few times. CDR3 nucleotide sequence: TGTGCCAGTAGACTCGAGGGGGCTAGGAATCAGCCCCAGCATTTT. As protein: CASRLEGARNQPQHF. The chain recombines TRBV19 with TRBJ1-5; TRBD1 aligns across 7 bases. J was trimmed by 4 bases and V by 6 bases; bases with no gene match: 9. From germline, CDR1 is LNHDA and CDR2 SQIVND (reference sequence). This CDR3 region has 15 residues.

Only a few counts were recorded for this clone. The genes are TRBV4-3 and TRBJ1-2; a possible D gene is TRBD1 (5 bases). The CDR3 runs 15 residues. CDR1 LGHNA and CDR2 YSLEER come from the germline V gene. Deletions cut 0 bases from V and 8 bases from J, with 16 bases between. The CDR3 reads CASSQDIGQGFGYTF. The DNA of the CDR3 is TGCGCCAGCAGCCAAGATATTGGCCAGGGATTCGGCTACACCTTC.

The genes are TRBV11-3 and TRBJ2-1; D might be TRBD1 (5 bases). Trimming pared 1 base from V and 0 bases from J, leaving 13 bases between. This CDR3 has 17 residues. In germline, CDR1 is SGHNT, CDR2 YENEEA. CDR3 DNA sequence: TGTGCCAGCAGCTTAGGGGGCAATCGGAACTCCTACAATGAGCAGTTCTTC. It codes for CASSLGGNRNSYNEQFF. The full variable domain, with the rest looked up from reference TRBV11-3 and TRBJ2-1, is EAGVVQSPRYKIIEKKQPVAFWCNPISGHNTLYWYLQNLGQGPELLIRYENEEAVDDSQLPKDRFSAERLKGVDSTLKIQPAELGDSAVYLCASSLGGNRNSYNEQFFGPGTRLTVL.

This chain links TRBV30 with TRBJ2-7, with D unclear. The CDR3 contains 16 residues. Per germline, CDR1 GTSNPN and CDR2 SVGIG (reference sequence). The V gene lost 0 bases and the J gene lost 0 bases, with 15 bases spanning the gap. The CDR3 is CAWSVRASYSSYEQYF. In nucleotides, the CDR3 is TGTGCCTGGAGTGTACGAGCAAGTTATAGCTCCTACGAGCAGTACTTC.

This clone was seen a few times. The chain combines TRBV28 with TRBJ2-1; D is uncertain. The CDR3 is 15 residues long. Germline assignment: CDR1 MDHEN and CDR2 SYDVKM. Trimming removed 7 bases from V and 3 bases from J, with 16 bases in between. Here the CDR3 reads CASTSQENGYNEQFF. The CDR3 region has the DNA TGTGCCAGCACCTCTCAGGAAAACGGCTACAATGAGCAGTTCTTC.

This clone was counted only a few times. The chain joins TRBV15 to TRBJ1-3; a possible D gene is TRBD1 (6 bases). Trimming left V 0 bases short and J 0 bases short, with 12 bases between. Germline V lookup: CDR1 LNHNV, CDR2 YYDKDF (reference sequence). This CDR3 region has 17 residues. The CDR3 DNA follows: TGTGCCACCAGCAGAGATCTAGGGGGAGACTCTGGAAACACCATATATTTT. Translated: CATSRDLGGDSGNTIYF.

This clone has a handful of counts. The chain carries TRBV15 and TRBJ2-1; D is perhaps TRBD2 (6 bases). Per the germline V gene, CDR1 is LNHNV and CDR2 is YYDKDF (reference sequence). The CDR3 is made up of 13 amino acids. V was shortened by 8 bases and J by 6 bases, with 14 bases between the two germline ends. CDR3 amino acids: CATRPGGVNEQFF. As DNA, the CDR3 is TGTGCCACCCGCCCAGGAGGGGTCAATGAGCAGTTCTTC.

This clone was counted between two and nine times. V and J are TRBV7-3 and TRBJ2-5; 9 positions match TRBD2. The V gene's germline CDR1 is SGHTA and CDR2 FQGTGA. Germline trimming cut 1 base from V and 2 bases from J; bases unmatched to any gene: 5. This CDR3 contains 16 residues. The CDR3 protein is CASSLNRGRVQETQYF. The CDR3 DNA reads as TGTGCCAGCAGCTTAAATCGCGGGAGGGTACAAGAGACCCAGTACTTC.